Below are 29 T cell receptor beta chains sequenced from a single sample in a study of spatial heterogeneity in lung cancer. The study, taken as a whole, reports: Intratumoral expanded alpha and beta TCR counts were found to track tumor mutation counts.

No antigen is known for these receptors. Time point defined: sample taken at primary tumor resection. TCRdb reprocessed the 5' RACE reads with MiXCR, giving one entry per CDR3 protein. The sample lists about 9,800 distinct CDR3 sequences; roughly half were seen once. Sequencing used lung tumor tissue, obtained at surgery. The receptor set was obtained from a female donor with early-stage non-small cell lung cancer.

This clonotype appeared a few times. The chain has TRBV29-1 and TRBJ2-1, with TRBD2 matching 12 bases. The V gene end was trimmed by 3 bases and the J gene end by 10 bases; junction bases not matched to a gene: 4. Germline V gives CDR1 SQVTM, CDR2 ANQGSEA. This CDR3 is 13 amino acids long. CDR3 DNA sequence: TGCAGCGTTGACCTAGCGGGGGGGCTGGAGCAGTTCTTC. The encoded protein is CSVDLAGGLEQFF.

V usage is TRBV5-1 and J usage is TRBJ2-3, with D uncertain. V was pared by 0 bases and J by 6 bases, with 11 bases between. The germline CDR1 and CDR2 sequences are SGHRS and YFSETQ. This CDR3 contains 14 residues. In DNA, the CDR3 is TGCGCCAGCAGCTTGGGACTCTGGATGGATACGCAGTATTTT. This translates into CASSLGLWMDTQYF.

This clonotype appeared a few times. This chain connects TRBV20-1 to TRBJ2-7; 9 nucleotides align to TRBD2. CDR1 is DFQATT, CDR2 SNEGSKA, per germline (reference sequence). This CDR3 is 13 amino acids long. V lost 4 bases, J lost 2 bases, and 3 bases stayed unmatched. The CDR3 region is CSAMTSGPYEQYF. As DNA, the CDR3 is TGCAGTGCTATGACTAGCGGACCCTACGAGCAGTACTTC.

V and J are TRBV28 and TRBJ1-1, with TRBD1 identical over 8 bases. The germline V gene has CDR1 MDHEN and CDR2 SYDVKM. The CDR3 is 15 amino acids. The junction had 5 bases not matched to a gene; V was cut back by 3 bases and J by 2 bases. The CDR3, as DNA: TGTGCCAGCAGTTTCAGGGGGCGCATAAACACTGAAGCTTTCTTT. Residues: CASSFRGRINTEAFF. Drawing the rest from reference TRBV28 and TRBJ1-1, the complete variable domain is DVKVTQSSRYLVKRTGEKVFLECVQDMDHENMFWYRQDPGLGLRLIYFSYDVKMKEKGDIPEGYSVSREKKERFSLILESASTNQTSMYLCASSFRGRINTEAFFGQGTRLTVV.

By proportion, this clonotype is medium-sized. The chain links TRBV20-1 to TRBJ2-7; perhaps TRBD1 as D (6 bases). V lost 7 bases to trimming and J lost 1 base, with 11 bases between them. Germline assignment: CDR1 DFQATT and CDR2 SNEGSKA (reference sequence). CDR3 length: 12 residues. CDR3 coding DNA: TGCAGTGTCGACAGGTTATCCTACGAGCAGTACTTC. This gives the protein CSVDRLSYEQYF.

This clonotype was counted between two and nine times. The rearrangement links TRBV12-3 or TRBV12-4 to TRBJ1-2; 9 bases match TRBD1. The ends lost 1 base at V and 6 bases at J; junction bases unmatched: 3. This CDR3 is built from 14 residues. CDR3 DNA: TGTGCCAGCAGTTTAGTAGGGACAGGGAATGGCTACACCTTC. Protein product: CASSLVGTGNGYTF.

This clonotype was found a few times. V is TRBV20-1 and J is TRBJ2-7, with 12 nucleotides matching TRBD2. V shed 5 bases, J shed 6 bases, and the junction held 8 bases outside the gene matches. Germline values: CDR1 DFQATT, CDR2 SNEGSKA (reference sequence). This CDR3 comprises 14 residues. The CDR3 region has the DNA TGCAGTGCTTACAGGACTAGCGGGATGAGCGAGCAGTACTTC. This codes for CSAYRTSGMSEQYF.

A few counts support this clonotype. The CDR3 DNA reads TGTGCCAGCAGCCAAGTCCGATACAATGAGCAGTTCTTC. It yields the protein CASSQVRYNEQFF. The chain carries TRBV14 and TRBJ2-1, with D unresolved. V shed 1 base and J shed 4 bases, with 5 bases lying between them. CDR1 SGHDN and CDR2 FVKESK come from the germline V gene. The CDR3 contains 13 residues.

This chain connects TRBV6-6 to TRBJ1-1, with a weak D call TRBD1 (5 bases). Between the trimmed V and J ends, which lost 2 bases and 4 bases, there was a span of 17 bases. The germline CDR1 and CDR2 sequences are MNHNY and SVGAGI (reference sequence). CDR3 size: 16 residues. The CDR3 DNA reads TGTGCCAGCAGTTACGCGCCGGGGGAGTGGGGCACTGAAGCTTTCTTT. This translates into CASSYAPGEWGTEAFF.

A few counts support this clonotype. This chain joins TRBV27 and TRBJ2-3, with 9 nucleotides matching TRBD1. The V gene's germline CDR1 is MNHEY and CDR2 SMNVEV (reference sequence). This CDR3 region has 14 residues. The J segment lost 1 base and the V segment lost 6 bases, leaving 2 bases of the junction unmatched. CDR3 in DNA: TGTGCCAGCAGGGGACAGGGCCGCACAGATACGCAGTATTTT. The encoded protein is CASRGQGRTDTQYF.

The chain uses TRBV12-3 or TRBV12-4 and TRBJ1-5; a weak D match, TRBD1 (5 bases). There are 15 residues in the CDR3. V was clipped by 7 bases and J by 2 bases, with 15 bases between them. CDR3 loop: CASTPPGAGNQPQHF. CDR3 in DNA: TGTGCCAGCACCCCCCCCGGGGCAGGCAATCAGCCCCAGCATTTT.

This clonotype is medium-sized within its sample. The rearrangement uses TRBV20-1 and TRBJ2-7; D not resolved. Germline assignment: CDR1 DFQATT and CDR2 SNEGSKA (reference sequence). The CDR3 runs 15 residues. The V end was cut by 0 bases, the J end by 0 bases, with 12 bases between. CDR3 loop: CSARDVAPYSYEQYF. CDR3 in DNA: TGCAGTGCTAGAGACGTGGCCCCCTACTCCTACGAGCAGTACTTC.

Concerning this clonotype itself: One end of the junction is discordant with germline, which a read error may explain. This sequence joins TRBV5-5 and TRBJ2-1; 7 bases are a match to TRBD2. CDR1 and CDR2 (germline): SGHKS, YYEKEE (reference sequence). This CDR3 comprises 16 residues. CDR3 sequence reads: CASSPMTLAPNNEQFF. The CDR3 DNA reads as TGCGCCAGCAGTCCTATGACACTAGCGCCGAACAATGAGCAGTTCTTC.

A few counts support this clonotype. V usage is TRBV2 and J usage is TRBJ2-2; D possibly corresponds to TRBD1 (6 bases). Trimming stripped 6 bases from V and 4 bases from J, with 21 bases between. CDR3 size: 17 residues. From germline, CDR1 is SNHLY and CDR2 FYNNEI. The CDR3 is CASRPPGPARGTGELFF. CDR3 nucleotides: TGTGCCAGCAGACCCCCCGGGCCAGCCAGGGGCACCGGGGAGCTGTTTTTT.

In DNA, the CDR3 is TGCGCCAGCAGCCAAGGTCCCGGGGGCTTGGAGACCCAGTACTTC. It is translated as CASSQGPGGLETQYF. This sequence joins TRBV4-1 and TRBJ2-5; D might be TRBD1 or TRBD2, each matching 6 bases. The CDR3 is 15 residues long. Germline CDR1 reads MGHRA; CDR2 reads YSYEKL. The V end lost 1 base, the J end lost 5 bases, and 14 bases lay between the germline ends.

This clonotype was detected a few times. DNA for the CDR3: TGTGCCAGCAGTTTCCAGGGGCGATCGGGCTACACCTTC. This sequence encodes CASSFQGRSGYTF. This chain joins TRBV12-3 or TRBV12-4 and TRBJ1-2; tentative D call: TRBD1 (6 bases). The CDR3 is 13 amino acids. Trimming pared 3 bases from V and 8 bases from J, leaving 13 bases between.

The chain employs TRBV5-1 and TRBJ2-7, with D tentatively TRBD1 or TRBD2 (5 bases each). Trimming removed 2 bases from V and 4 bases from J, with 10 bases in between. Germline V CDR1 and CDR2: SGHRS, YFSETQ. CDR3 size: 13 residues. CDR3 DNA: TGCGCCAGCAGCTTAGAGGGGCAGTACGAGCAGTACTTC. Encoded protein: CASSLEGQYEQYF.

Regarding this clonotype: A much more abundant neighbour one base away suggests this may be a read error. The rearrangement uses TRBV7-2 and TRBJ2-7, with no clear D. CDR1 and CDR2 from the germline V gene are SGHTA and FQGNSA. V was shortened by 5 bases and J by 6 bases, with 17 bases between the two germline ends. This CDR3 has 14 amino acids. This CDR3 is CASSIIYGSTEQYF. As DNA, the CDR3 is TGTGCCAGCAGCATCATCTACGGGTCGACCGAGCAGTACTTC.

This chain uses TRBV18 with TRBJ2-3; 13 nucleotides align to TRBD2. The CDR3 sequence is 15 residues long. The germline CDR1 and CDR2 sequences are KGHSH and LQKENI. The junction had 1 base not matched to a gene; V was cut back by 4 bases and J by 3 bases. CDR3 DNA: TGTGCCAGCTCACTGGGACTAGCGGGGACAGATACGCAGTATTTT. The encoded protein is CASSLGLAGTDTQYF.

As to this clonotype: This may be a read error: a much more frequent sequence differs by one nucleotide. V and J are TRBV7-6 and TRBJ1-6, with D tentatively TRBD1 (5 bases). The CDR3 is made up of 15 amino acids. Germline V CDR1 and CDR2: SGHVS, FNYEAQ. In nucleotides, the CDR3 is TGTGCCAGCAGCTTAGGGACATCCTATAATACACCCCTCCACTTT. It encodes CASSLGTSYNTPLHF.

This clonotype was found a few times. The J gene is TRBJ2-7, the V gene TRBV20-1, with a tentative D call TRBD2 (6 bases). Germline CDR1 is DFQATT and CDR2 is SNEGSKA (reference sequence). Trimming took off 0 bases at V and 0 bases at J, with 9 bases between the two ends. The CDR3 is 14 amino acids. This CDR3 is CSARDWGDSYEQYF. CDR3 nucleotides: TGCAGTGCTAGAGACTGGGGGGACTCCTACGAGCAGTACTTC.

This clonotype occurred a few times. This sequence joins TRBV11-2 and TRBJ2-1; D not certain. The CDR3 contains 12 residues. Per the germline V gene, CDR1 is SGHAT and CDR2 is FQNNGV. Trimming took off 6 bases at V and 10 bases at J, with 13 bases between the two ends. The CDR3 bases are TGTGCCAGCAGATCGGACCCCCCCGAGCAGTTCTTC. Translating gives CASRSDPPEQFF.

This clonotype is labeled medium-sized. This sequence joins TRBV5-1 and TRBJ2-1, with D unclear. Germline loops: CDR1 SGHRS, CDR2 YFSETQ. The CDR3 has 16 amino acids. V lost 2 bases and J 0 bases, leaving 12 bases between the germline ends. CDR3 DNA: TGCGCCAGCAGCTTTGGACGGCAAAGCTCCTACAATGAGCAGTTCTTC. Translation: CASSFGRQSSYNEQFF.

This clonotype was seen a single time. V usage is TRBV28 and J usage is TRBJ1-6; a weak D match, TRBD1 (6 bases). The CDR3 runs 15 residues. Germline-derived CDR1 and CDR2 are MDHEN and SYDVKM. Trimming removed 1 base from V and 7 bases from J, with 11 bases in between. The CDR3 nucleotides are TGTGCCAGCAGTTTATTTACAGGGAGCAATTCACCCCTCCACTTT. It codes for CASSLFTGSNSPLHF.

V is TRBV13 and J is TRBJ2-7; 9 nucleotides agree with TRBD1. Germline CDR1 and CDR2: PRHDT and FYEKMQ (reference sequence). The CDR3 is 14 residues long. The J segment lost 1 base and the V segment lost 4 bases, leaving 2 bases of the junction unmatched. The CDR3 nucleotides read TGTGCCAGCAGCTGGGGGACAGGGTCCTACGAGCAGTACTTC. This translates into CASSWGTGSYEQYF.

CDR3 loop: CASSLSATGNTEAFF. CDR3 DNA sequence: TGTGCCAGCAGCTTAAGTGCGACAGGGAACACTGAAGCTTTCTTT. The V gene is TRBV7-9, the J gene TRBJ1-1, with D maybe TRBD1 (6 bases). This CDR3 has 15 residues. Trimming took off 2 bases at V and 1 base at J, with 11 bases between the two ends. CDR1 and CDR2 from the germline V gene are SEHNR and FQNEAQ (reference sequence).

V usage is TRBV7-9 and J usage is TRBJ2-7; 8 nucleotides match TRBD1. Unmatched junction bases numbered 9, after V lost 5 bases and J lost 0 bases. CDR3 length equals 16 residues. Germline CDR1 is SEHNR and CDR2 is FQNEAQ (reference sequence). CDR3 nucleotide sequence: TGTGCCAGCAGCCGAGGGGCCGGGACAGGCTCCTACGAGCAGTACTTC. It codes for CASSRGAGTGSYEQYF.

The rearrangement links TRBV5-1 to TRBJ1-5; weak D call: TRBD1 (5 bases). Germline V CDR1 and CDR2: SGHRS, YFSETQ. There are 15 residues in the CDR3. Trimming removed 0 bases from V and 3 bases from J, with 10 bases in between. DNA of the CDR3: TGCGCCAGCAGCTTGGTGGCAGGGCCCAATCAGCCCCAGCATTTT. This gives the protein CASSLVAGPNQPQHF.

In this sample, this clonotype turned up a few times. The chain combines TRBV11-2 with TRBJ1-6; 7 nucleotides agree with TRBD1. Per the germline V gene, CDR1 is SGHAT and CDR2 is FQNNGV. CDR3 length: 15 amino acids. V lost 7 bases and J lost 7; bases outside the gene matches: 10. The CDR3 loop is CASNQDRFRNSPLHF. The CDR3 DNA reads TGTGCCAGCAACCAGGACAGGTTCAGAAATTCACCCCTCCACTTT.